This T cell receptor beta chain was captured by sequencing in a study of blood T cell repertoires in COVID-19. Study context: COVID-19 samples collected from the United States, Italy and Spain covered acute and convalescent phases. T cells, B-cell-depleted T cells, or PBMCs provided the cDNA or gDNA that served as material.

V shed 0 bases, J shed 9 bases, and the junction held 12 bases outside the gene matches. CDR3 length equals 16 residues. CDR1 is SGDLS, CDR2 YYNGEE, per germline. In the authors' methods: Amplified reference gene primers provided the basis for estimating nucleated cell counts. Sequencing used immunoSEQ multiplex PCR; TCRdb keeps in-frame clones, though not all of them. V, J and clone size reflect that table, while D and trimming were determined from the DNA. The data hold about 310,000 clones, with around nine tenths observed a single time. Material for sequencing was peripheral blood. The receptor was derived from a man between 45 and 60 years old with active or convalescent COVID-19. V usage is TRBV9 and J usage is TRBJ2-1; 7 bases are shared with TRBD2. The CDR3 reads CASSVVGGSGRGEQFF. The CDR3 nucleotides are TGTGCCAGCAGCGTAGTGGGAGGGAGTGGTCGAGGTGAGCAGTTCTTC. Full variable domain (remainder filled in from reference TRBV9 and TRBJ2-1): DSGVTQTPKHLITATGQRVTLRCSPRSGDLSVYWYQQSLDQGLQFLIQYYNGEERAKGNILERFSAQQFPDLHSELNLSSLELGDSALYFCASSVVGGSGRGEQFFGPGTRLTVL.